The sequence of this T cell receptor (beta chain) was determined in a study of blood T cell repertoires in COVID-19. Sequencing used immunoSEQ multiplex PCR; TCRdb keeps in-frame clones, though not all of them. The data show 30,000 to 40,000 clones, approximately 89% seen once. The CDR3 totals 14 residues. Trimming took off 6 bases at V and 2 bases at J, with 13 bases between the two ends. The germline V gene has CDR1 MNHNY and CDR2 SVGAGI (reference sequence). The specimen sequenced was peripheral blood. This receptor was obtained from a man aged 55 to 70 with active or convalescent COVID-19. This chain joins TRBV6-6 and TRBJ1-1; possibly TRBD1 for D (6 bases). The CDR3 spells CASSPRTANTEAFF. CDR3 bases: TGTGCCAGCAGCCCTAGGACAGCCAACACTGAAGCTTTCTTT.